A single sample is the source of the 32 T cell receptor beta chains below, sequenced in a study of T cell responses to AZD1222 COVID-19 vaccine. Generated by immunoSEQ multiplex PCR, the TCRdb table keeps only in-frame clones and is missing some. In the table there are roughly 180,000 clones, around 87% of which are singletons. The sample in question was peripheral blood, obtained on day 0 of MenACWY control vaccination. The receptors were sampled from an adult in good health.

This clone was found once. The J gene is TRBJ2-5, the V gene TRBV4-2; D unclear. The CDR3 has 16 residues. Germline V gene data show CDR1 as LGHNA and CDR2 as YNFKEQ. V lost 1 base, J lost 0 bases, and 12 bases lay in between. CDR3 DNA sequence: TGTGCCAGCAGCCAAGGGGGTAAAGGGTACCAAGAGACCCAGTACTTC. Translating gives CASSQGGKGYQETQYF.

This clone has only one observation. The chain is built from TRBV5-4 and TRBJ2-7; D is unclear. In germline, CDR1 is SGHNT, CDR2 YYREEE (reference sequence). The germline V and J ends were trimmed by 2 bases and 6 bases, with 9 bases remaining between them. There are 12 residues in the CDR3. CDR3 DNA sequence: TGTGCCAGCAGCTTAAACCCGAGCGAGCAGTACTTC. Translation gives CASSLNPSEQYF. Together with reference TRBV5-4 and TRBJ2-7, the CDR3 gives the full variable domain: ETGVTQSPTHLIKTRGQQVTLRCSSQSGHNTVSWYQQALGQGPQFIFQYYREEENGRGNFPPRFSGLQFPNYSSELNVNALELDDSALYLCASSLNPSEQYFGPGTRLTVT.

The CDR3 sequence: CASSLSQSKAEAFF. CDR3 DNA: TGTGCCAGCAGCTTGAGTCAAAGCAAGGCTGAAGCTTTCTTT. This sequence joins TRBV5-8 and TRBJ1-1; D unresolved. Germline CDR1 SGHTS, CDR2 YDEGEE. V was shortened by 1 base and J by 6 bases, with 13 bases between the two germline ends. The CDR3 totals 14 residues.

The chain is built from TRBV2 and TRBJ1-5; D is perhaps TRBD1 (6 bases). The V gene lost 0 bases and the J gene lost 6 bases, with 12 bases spanning the gap. CDR3 size: 15 residues. Germline assignment: CDR1 SNHLY and CDR2 FYNNEI. The CDR3 nucleotides read TGTGCCAGCAGTGAAGCTCAGGGGTCGGGTCAGCCCCAGCATTTT. Residues: CASSEAQGSGQPQHF. Full variable domain (outside the CDR3, taken from reference TRBV2 and TRBJ1-5): EPEVTQTPSHQVTQMGQEVILRCVPISNHLYFYWYRQILGQKVEFLVSFYNNEISEKSEIFDDQFSVERPDGSNFTLKIRSTKLEDSAMYFCASSEAQGSGQPQHFGDGTRLSIL.

The CDR3 nucleotides are TGTGCCAGCAGTTACGGCAGGGGGGCGAACACCGGGGAGCTGTTTTTT. Protein product: CASSYGRGANTGELFF. This chain uses TRBV6-2 or TRBV6-3 with TRBJ2-2; possibly TRBD1 for D (7 bases). The CDR3 length is 16 residues. Germline CDR1 is MNHEY and CDR2 is SVGEGT. V was cut by 2 bases and J by 0 bases, with 10 bases left in between.

This clone was counted only a few times. CDR3 nucleotide sequence: TGTGCCAGCAGCCCGCGGGGGCAATCACCCCTCCACTTT. Its protein is CASSPRGQSPLHF. V and J are TRBV27 and TRBJ1-6; TRBD1 is a possible D gene (6 bases). Germline lookup yields CDR1 MNHEY and CDR2 SMNVEV (reference sequence). The CDR3 is 13 residues long. The V gene lost 6 bases and the J gene lost 10 bases, with 13 bases spanning the gap.

V usage is TRBV6-5 and J usage is TRBJ2-7; 8 nucleotides match TRBD2. V shed 6 bases, J shed 2 bases, and the junction held 0 bases outside the gene matches. This CDR3 is built from 12 residues. From germline, CDR1 is MNHEY and CDR2 SVGAGI. The CDR3 coding sequence is TGTGCCAGCAGCGGGAGGGCCTACGAGCAGTACTTC. The encoded protein is CASSGRAYEQYF.

The chain couples TRBV7-8 to TRBJ1-6, with unresolved D. CDR3 length: 13 amino acids. Per germline, CDR1 SGHVS and CDR2 FQNEAQ. Trimming stripped 7 bases from V and 14 bases from J, with 18 bases between. The CDR3 is CASTEPPAMTLHF. The DNA for the CDR3 is TGTGCCAGCACCGAGCCCCCCGCTATGACCCTCCACTTT.

V usage is TRBV14 and J usage is TRBJ1-2; 7 nucleotides agree with TRBD1. In germline, CDR1 is SGHDN, CDR2 FVKESK. After removal of 3 bases from V and 8 bases from J, the junction contained 12 bases not matched to a gene. The CDR3 contains 15 residues. For the CDR3, the DNA is TGTGCCAGCAGCCAGAGTAAGGGGGCGGTTAGCGGCTACACCTTC. Protein sequence: CASSQSKGAVSGYTF.

The J gene is TRBJ2-7, the V gene TRBV27; a weak D match, TRBD1 (6 bases). CDR1 and CDR2 (germline): MNHEY, SMNVEV (reference sequence). With 0 bases removed from V and 2 bases from J, the gap between germline ends came to 14 bases. The CDR3 consists of 16 residues. CDR3 sequence (DNA): TGTGCCAGCAGTTTATCAGTAGGGGGATTGACCTACGAGCAGTACTTC. It codes for CASSLSVGGLTYEQYF.

The CDR3 protein is CASSLQPPSDRVGSEQYF. The CDR3 DNA reads as TGTGCCAGCAGCTTACAACCACCCTCGGACAGGGTCGGCTCCGAGCAGTACTTC. This sequence joins TRBV7-2 and TRBJ2-7, with 8 bases that match TRBD1. V was pared by 2 bases and J by 6 bases, with 18 bases of the junction left unmatched. The germline gives CDR1 SGHTA, CDR2 FQGNSA. The CDR3 is 18 residues long.

The J gene is TRBJ1-2, the V gene TRBV27; 9 bases are shared with TRBD1. The CDR3 is 14 amino acids. CDR1 and CDR2 from the germline V gene are MNHEY and SMNVEV (reference sequence). J was trimmed by 6 bases and V by 5 bases; bases with no gene match: 7. For the CDR3, the DNA is TGTGCCAGCAGTCCGGGACAGGGTTTTAATGGCTACACCTTC. Its translation: CASSPGQGFNGYTF.

CDR3 amino acids: CASGRAGGSNEQFF. DNA of the CDR3: TGTGCCAGCGGCCGGGCGGGGGGGAGTAATGAGCAGTTCTTC. This chain joins TRBV6-2 or TRBV6-3 and TRBJ2-1, with TRBD2 matching 9 bases. The CDR3 covers 14 residues. The J segment lost 7 bases and the V segment lost 8 bases, leaving 9 bases of the junction unmatched. Germline V gives CDR1 MNHEY, CDR2 SVGEGT.

The rearrangement joins TRBV7-2 to TRBJ2-1; D remains ambiguous. Germline lookup yields CDR1 SGHTA and CDR2 FQGNSA. This CDR3 spans 16 amino acids. Trimming stripped 5 bases from V and 2 bases from J, with 16 bases between. The DNA of the CDR3 is TGTGCCAGCAGCAGCTTCCTGGGCGGAACCTACAATGAGCAGTTCTTC. Protein product: CASSSFLGGTYNEQFF.

V is TRBV7-3 and J is TRBJ2-3; 12 bases align to TRBD2. V dropped 3 bases and J dropped 0; count of bases not matched to a gene: 7. The V gene's germline CDR1 is SGHTA and CDR2 FQGTGA. The CDR3 contains 18 residues. The CDR3 sequence is CASSFLAGGLTSTDTQYF. CDR3 DNA: TGTGCCAGCAGCTTCCTAGCGGGGGGGCTAACTAGCACAGATACGCAGTATTTT.

This rearrangement joins TRBV19 to TRBJ2-2, with TRBD1 matching 7 bases. J lost 0 bases, V lost 7 bases, and 2 bases had no gene match. Germline-derived CDR1 and CDR2 are LNHDA and SQIVND (reference sequence). This CDR3 has 14 amino acids. The CDR3 loop is CASTGTANTGELFF. CDR3 in DNA: TGTGCCAGTACCGGGACAGCGAACACCGGGGAGCTGTTTTTT.

This clone appeared once. This chain connects TRBV19 to TRBJ2-7; a possible D gene is TRBD2 (5 bases). Trimming pared 4 bases from V and 4 bases from J, leaving 11 bases between. The CDR3 runs 13 residues. The V gene's germline CDR1 is LNHDA and CDR2 SQIVND (reference sequence). The CDR3 DNA is TGTGCCAGTAGTAAGACTTCGGGATACGAGCAGTACTTC. Its translation: CASSKTSGYEQYF.

The chain couples TRBV19 to TRBJ2-2; D unclear. This CDR3 is built from 14 residues. Looked up from germline, CDR1 is LNHDA and CDR2 is SQIVND (reference sequence). Deletions cut 8 bases from V and 0 bases from J, with 10 bases between. CDR3 sequence (DNA): TGTGCCAGTGGGTCCGATCCGAACACCGGGGAGCTGTTTTTT. This sequence encodes CASGSDPNTGELFF.

V usage is TRBV5-1 and J usage is TRBJ2-3; D is unclear. The CDR3 sequence is 12 residues long. The germline CDR1 and CDR2 sequences are SGHRS and YFSETQ. The V gene lost 5 bases and the J gene lost 1 base, with 5 bases spanning the gap. CDR3 coding DNA: TGCGCCAGCAGTACGGGCACAGATACGCAGTATTTT. It codes for CASSTGTDTQYF.

In its sample, this clone was seen a few times. Additional DNA sequences in this sample encode the identical CDR3. V and J are TRBV29-1 and TRBJ2-1; 12 nucleotides line up with TRBD2. V gave up 7 bases and J gave up 12 bases; unmatched junction bases: 4. In germline, CDR1 is SQVTM, CDR2 ANQGSEA. The CDR3 is made up of 11 amino acids. DNA of the CDR3: TGCAGCGGGGGACTAGCGGGCGTGCAGTTCTTC. Translated, it gives CSGGLAGVQFF.

The rearrangement joins TRBV5-1 to TRBJ1-1; 11 positions agree with TRBD1. V shed 4 bases, J shed 3 bases, and the junction held 2 bases outside the gene matches. Germline CDR1 and CDR2: SGHRS and YFSETQ. CDR3 length: 14 amino acids. In DNA form, the CDR3 reads TGCGCCAGCAGCCGGACAGGGGGCCACACTGAAGCTTTCTTT. It codes for CASSRTGGHTEAFF.

CDR3 loop: CASSSGTHNTGELFF. CDR3 nucleotide sequence: TGCGCCAGCAGCTCCGGGACTCACAACACCGGGGAGCTGTTTTTT. The J gene is TRBJ2-2, the V gene TRBV5-1; a weak D match, TRBD2 (6 bases). The CDR3 extends over 15 amino acids. Germline V CDR1 and CDR2: SGHRS, YFSETQ. The germline V and J ends were trimmed by 3 bases and 2 bases, with 11 bases remaining between them.

The rearrangement joins TRBV6-4 to TRBJ1-1; possibly TRBD1 for D (6 bases). Germline V gives CDR1 MRHNA, CDR2 SNTAGT. CDR3 length: 15 amino acids. Trimming removed 5 bases from V and 2 bases from J, with 15 bases in between. In DNA, the CDR3 is TGTGCCAGCAGTTCTACCGGGACATCAAACACTGAAGCTTTCTTT. Its protein product is CASSSTGTSNTEAFF.

This clone was picked up a small number of times. The J gene is TRBJ1-6, the V gene TRBV6-6; the match to TRBD1 covers 7 bases. V lost 6 bases to trimming and J lost 7 bases; unmatched junction nucleotides: 6. Germline values: CDR1 MNHNY, CDR2 SVGAGI (reference sequence). CDR3 length: 14 amino acids. The CDR3 here is CASSVSQGNSPLHF. The CDR3 nucleotides are TGTGCCAGCAGCGTCTCACAGGGGAATTCACCCCTCCACTTT.

This clone was found once. The chain links TRBV4-2 to TRBJ2-3, with 9 bases aligning to TRBD1. The CDR3 runs 19 residues. The ends lost 3 bases at V and 0 bases at J; junction bases unmatched: 13. Germline V lookup: CDR1 LGHNA, CDR2 YNFKEQ. CDR3 loop: CASSHRQGEAGLSTDTQYF. Written as DNA, the CDR3 is TGTGCCAGCAGCCACCGACAGGGGGAAGCGGGCTTAAGCACAGATACGCAGTATTTT.

The genes are TRBV14 and TRBJ2-3; D possibly matches TRBD1 or TRBD2 (5 bases each). V gave up 0 bases and J gave up 7 bases, with 17 bases separating them. The CDR3 spans 16 residues. CDR1 is SGHDN and CDR2 is FVKESK in the germline V gene. The CDR3 nucleotides read TGTGCCAGCAGCCAAGATATGTTCAGGGAGATCTATACGCAGTATTTT. The encoded protein is CASSQDMFREIYTQYF.

This sequence joins TRBV11-2 and TRBJ2-5, with D possibly TRBD2 on 7 matching bases. V was shortened by 3 bases and J by 5 bases, with 13 bases between the two germline ends. The CDR3 is 14 amino acids. Germline-derived CDR1 and CDR2 are SGHAT and FQNNGV. The chain's CDR3 is CASSFGGQAETQYF. The CDR3 DNA reads as TGTGCCAGCAGCTTCGGGGGGCAGGCGGAGACCCAGTACTTC.

J is TRBJ2-7 and V is TRBV9, with 10 bases identical to TRBD2. With 0 bases clipped from V and 3 bases from J, the junction kept 0 bases outside the gene matches. This CDR3 contains 14 residues. The germline V gene encodes CDR1 SGDLS and CDR2 YYNGEE. CDR3 in DNA: TGTGCCAGCAGCGTAGCTAGCGGGGGCTACGAGCAGTACTTC. It codes for CASSVASGGYEQYF.

The gene calls are TRBV6-5 and TRBJ2-7, with a weak D call TRBD1 (6 bases). The V gene lost 0 bases and the J gene lost 2 bases, with 8 bases spanning the gap. CDR3 length: 14 amino acids. Germline values: CDR1 MNHEY, CDR2 SVGAGI. CDR3 loop: CASSYSTGPYEQYF. CDR3 nucleotides: TGTGCCAGCAGTTACTCCACAGGGCCCTACGAGCAGTACTTC.

Worth noting for this clone: Other DNA sequences in this sample translate to the same CDR3. The chain links TRBV28 to TRBJ2-2, with 9 bases lining up with TRBD1. With V trimmed by 4 bases and J by 4 bases, 4 bases remained unmatched. Germline V gene sequence: CDR1 MDHEN, CDR2 SYDVKM. This CDR3 contains 15 residues. Written as DNA, the CDR3 is TGTGCCAGCAGTTCCCCGGGACAGGGCACCGGGGAGCTGTTTTTT. Its protein product is CASSSPGQGTGELFF.

V is TRBV2 and J is TRBJ2-1; D is undetermined. The CDR3 is 14 amino acids. The V gene's germline CDR1 is SNHLY and CDR2 FYNNEI. With 4 bases removed from V and 6 bases from J, the gap between germline ends came to 13 bases. As DNA, the CDR3 is TGTGCCAGCAGTGCCTCCCCTGGTTTCAATGAGCAGTTCTTC. It translates to CASSASPGFNEQFF.

This sequence joins TRBV11-2 and TRBJ2-7, with D possibly TRBD1 on 6 matching bases. Trimming stripped 3 bases from V and 0 bases from J, with 12 bases between. CDR1 SGHAT and CDR2 FQNNGV come from the germline V gene. This CDR3 comprises 15 residues. CDR3: CASSLGARFSYEQYF. The DNA for the CDR3 is TGTGCCAGCAGCTTGGGGGCGAGGTTCTCCTACGAGCAGTACTTC.